Below are 31 T cell receptor beta chains sequenced from a single sample in a study of blood T cell repertoires in COVID-19. The method was immunoSEQ multiplex PCR; TCRdb's version includes in-frame clones alone and lacks a portion of them. The table lists fewer than 120,000 clones, roughly nine tenths of them singletons. The material sequenced was peripheral blood. Receptors were obtained from a human donor in a cohort sampled during active COVID-19.

The J gene is TRBJ2-1, the V gene TRBV6-1; 12 positions agree with TRBD2. The CDR3 contains 17 residues. Trimming at V came to 3 bases and at J to 7 bases, leaving 10 bases not matched to a gene. Germline CDR1 MNHNS, CDR2 SASEGT. This CDR3 is CASSDRTSGKARNEQFF. CDR3 DNA sequence: TGTGCCAGCAGTGATAGGACTAGCGGGAAAGCTAGGAATGAGCAGTTCTTC.

The genes are TRBV10-2 and TRBJ2-7; D is uncertain. V was clipped by 2 bases and J by 6 bases, with 11 bases between them. Germline lookup yields CDR1 WSHSY and CDR2 SAAADI. The CDR3 is made up of 13 amino acids. CDR3 in DNA: TGCGCCAGCAGTGAGCCCGCGGAGATCGAGCAGTACTTC. Encoded protein: CASSEPAEIEQYF.

The genes are TRBV5-4 and TRBJ2-2, with 7 bases aligning to TRBD1. V lost 0 bases and J lost 5; bases outside the gene matches: 7. Per the germline V gene, CDR1 is SGHNT and CDR2 is YYREEE (reference sequence). This CDR3 is built from 16 residues. Here the CDR3 reads CASSLGRGLGTGELFF. The CDR3, as DNA: TGTGCCAGCAGCTTGGGCAGGGGGTTAGGAACCGGGGAGCTGTTTTTT.

The chain links TRBV6-6 to TRBJ1-6; TRBD1 might be the D (6 bases). V dropped 10 bases and J dropped 9 bases, with 19 bases sitting between them. CDR1 and CDR2 from the germline V gene are MNHNY and SVGAGI (reference sequence). CDR3 size: 14 residues. CDR3 protein: CATLGGVLGSPLHF. CDR3 nucleotide sequence: TGTGCCACCCTAGGGGGGGTCCTCGGTTCACCCCTCCACTTT.

The chain recombines TRBV28 with TRBJ2-1; 12 bases fit TRBD2. Losses at the gene ends were 0 bases for V and 4 bases for J; bases not matched to a gene: 4. The CDR3 is made up of 17 amino acids. The germline V gene encodes CDR1 MDHEN and CDR2 SYDVKM. CDR3 region: CASSLWLAGGGYNEQFF. The CDR3, as DNA: TGTGCCAGCAGTTTATGGCTAGCGGGAGGGGGATACAATGAGCAGTTCTTC.

The rearrangement uses TRBV21-1 and TRBJ1-5; the D call in the table, TRBD1, was not verified against the DNA. TRBV21-1 counts as a pseudogene. The CDR3 is 16 amino acids. CDR3 nucleotides: TGTGCCAGCAGCACCCAACGACAGGGAATCAATCAGCCCCAGCATTTT. Translation gives CASSTQRQGINQPQHF.

The V call is TRBV15, the J call TRBJ1-1; TRBD1 aligns across 9 bases. V lost 9 bases and J lost 5; bases outside the gene matches: 4. Germline CDR1 LNHNV, CDR2 YYDKDF (reference sequence). CDR3 length equals 12 residues. The CDR3 region is CATGQGRTEAFF. DNA of the CDR3: TGTGCCACTGGACAGGGGCGGACTGAAGCTTTCTTT.

The chain recombines TRBV7-9 with TRBJ2-3; a possible D gene is TRBD2 (7 bases). This CDR3 is built from 19 residues. Trimming cost V 6 bases and J 0 bases, with 25 bases left between them. Germline loops: CDR1 SEHNR, CDR2 FQNEAQ (reference sequence). CDR3 region: CASSLTAGARSLSTDTQYF. The CDR3, as DNA: TGTGCCAGCAGTCTAACGGCGGGGGCCAGAAGTCTTAGCACAGATACGCAGTATTTT.

V and J are TRBV5-5 and TRBJ1-6; tentatively, D is TRBD1 (6 bases). CDR3 size: 14 residues. The V gene's germline CDR1 is SGHKS and CDR2 YYEKEE (reference sequence). Trimming stripped 1 base from V and 8 bases from J, with 10 bases between. DNA for the CDR3: TGTGCCAGCAGCTTGACAGGGAAGGATTCACCCCTCCACTTT. Residues: CASSLTGKDSPLHF.

The gene calls are TRBV28 and TRBJ1-5; 10 nucleotides agree with TRBD1. Germline V gene lookup returns CDR1 MDHEN and CDR2 SYDVKM. V lost 8 bases and J lost 2; bases outside the gene matches: 12. The CDR3 has 17 amino acids. DNA for the CDR3: TGTGCCAGCGGCGTCCCGGGACAGGGGAACGGCAATCAGCCCCAGCATTTT. Amino acid sequence: CASGVPGQGNGNQPQHF.

This chain connects TRBV7-8 to TRBJ1-5, with D hard to call. Germline V gene lookup returns CDR1 SGHVS and CDR2 FQNEAQ. This CDR3 is built from 12 residues. V was pared by 5 bases and J by 5 bases, with 7 bases between. The CDR3 DNA sequence: TGTGCCAGCAGCCCGGGGTATCAGCCCCAGCATTTT. Encoded protein: CASSPGYQPQHF.

The chain combines TRBV24-1 with TRBJ2-2, with D perhaps TRBD2 (6 bases). Trimming took 4 bases from V and 3 from J, leaving 14 bases between them. Germline-derived CDR1 and CDR2 are KGHDR and SFDVKD. The CDR3 totals 16 residues. The CDR3: CATSEAGTGHTGELFF. The CDR3 region has the DNA TGTGCCACCAGTGAGGCCGGGACTGGACACACCGGGGAGCTGTTTTTT.

The rearrangement uses TRBV3-1 (or the pseudogene TRBV3-2) and TRBJ1-2; 8 bases match TRBD1. CDR1 is LGHDT and CDR2 is YNNKEL in the germline V gene (reference sequence). The V gene end was trimmed by 1 base and the J gene end by 5 bases; junction bases not matched to a gene: 6. This CDR3 has 15 residues. This chain's CDR3 is CASSQAGRGLYGYTF. The CDR3 coding sequence is TGTGCCAGCAGCCAAGCTGGCAGGGGGCTTTATGGCTACACCTTC.

This clone appeared many times. V and J are TRBV7-6 and TRBJ2-1; possibly TRBD2 for D (7 bases). This CDR3 is built from 15 residues. Germline CDR1 is SGHVS and CDR2 is FNYEAQ. Trimming removed 1 base from V and 8 bases from J, with 15 bases in between. Written as DNA, the CDR3 is TGTGCCAGCAGCTTAGATCCCGGGGGGCGGTATGAGCAGTTCTTC. Translating gives CASSLDPGGRYEQFF.

The rearrangement uses TRBV7-8 and TRBJ1-1; a weak D match, TRBD1 (5 bases). Trimming pared 2 bases from V and 3 bases from J, leaving 16 bases between. CDR3 length: 16 amino acids. Germline CDR1 reads SGHVS; CDR2 reads FQNEAQ. The DNA of the CDR3 is TGTGCCAGCAGCTTACGCCGATTAGACAGACACACTGAAGCTTTCTTT. It translates to CASSLRRLDRHTEAFF.

The genes are TRBV28 and TRBJ1-2; TRBD1 matches 10 bases. This CDR3 is 17 amino acids long. Germline V CDR1 and CDR2: MDHEN, SYDVKM. V dropped 1 base and J dropped 8; count of bases not matched to a gene: 13. CDR3 protein: CASSLFTTTGGERGYTF. The DNA of the CDR3 is TGTGCCAGCAGTTTATTTACTACGACAGGGGGCGAAAGGGGCTACACCTTC.

The chain couples TRBV2 to TRBJ1-1; 7 bases align to TRBD1. J was trimmed by 4 bases and V by 6 bases; bases with no gene match: 5. CDR1 SNHLY and CDR2 FYNNEI come from the germline V gene. The CDR3 length is 13 residues. The CDR3 DNA reads as TGTGCCAGCAGGGTAACAGGGGCCACTGAAGCTTTCTTT. Protein sequence: CASRVTGATEAFF. The full variable domain, rest sourced from reference TRBV2 and TRBJ1-1, is EPEVTQTPSHQVTQMGQEVILRCVPISNHLYFYWYRQILGQKVEFLVSFYNNEISEKSEIFDDQFSVERPDGSNFTLKIRSTKLEDSAMYFCASRVTGATEAFFGQGTRLTVV.

This chain uses TRBV6-1 with TRBJ2-7; D may be TRBD1 (7 bases). Germline loops: CDR1 MNHNS, CDR2 SASEGT. V lost 3 bases and J 2 bases, leaving 17 bases between the germline ends. The CDR3 runs 16 residues. CDR3 in amino acids: CASSELQGRGTYEQYF. In DNA, the CDR3 is TGTGCCAGCAGTGAGCTACAGGGGCGGGGAACCTACGAGCAGTACTTC.

This chain connects TRBV5-1 to TRBJ2-1; D unresolved. This CDR3 is 14 amino acids long. The V end lost 5 bases, the J end lost 0 bases, and 9 bases lay between the germline ends. Germline lookup yields CDR1 SGHRS and CDR2 YFSETQ. For the CDR3, the DNA is TGCGCCAGCAGAGACACTGTCTCCTACAATGAGCAGTTCTTC. Encoded protein: CASRDTVSYNEQFF. The entire variable domain, with the rest obtained from reference TRBV5-1 and TRBJ2-1, is as follows: KAGVTQTPRYLIKTRGQQVTLSCSPISGHRSVSWYQQTPGQGLQFLFEYFSETQRNKGNFPGRFSGRQFSNSRSEMNVSTLELGDSALYLCASRDTVSYNEQFFGPGTRLTVL.

In its sample, this clone is medium-sized. The rearrangement joins TRBV19 to TRBJ1-3; 7 bases line up with TRBD1. J gave up 3 bases and V 9 bases, and 5 bases lay outside the gene matches. This CDR3 contains 13 residues. CDR1 and CDR2 from the germline V gene are LNHDA and SQIVND (reference sequence). The CDR3 here is CASGGGIGNTIYF. The CDR3 region has the DNA TGTGCCAGCGGAGGGGGCATTGGAAACACCATATATTTT.

The CDR3 DNA sequence: TGCAGCGTTTCCGGGACTAGCGGGGGGGTAAACACAGATACGCAGTATTTT. Protein: CSVSGTSGGVNTDTQYF. The gene calls are TRBV29-1 and TRBJ2-3; 16 bases fit TRBD2. This CDR3 spans 17 amino acids. Germline values: CDR1 SQVTM, CDR2 ANQGSEA. V lost 5 bases and J lost 2; bases outside the gene matches: 7.

The CDR3 DNA sequence: TGTGCCAGCAGTGAAGGGACAGGGGGCAATTCACCCCTCCACTTT. Translated, it gives CASSEGTGGNSPLHF. The chain carries TRBV6-1 and TRBJ1-6, with TRBD1 identical over 11 bases. The junction had 0 bases not matched to a gene; V was cut back by 1 base and J by 7 bases. The CDR3 runs 15 residues. The germline V gene encodes CDR1 MNHNS and CDR2 SASEGT.

The chain recombines TRBV5-6 with TRBJ1-2; D is ambiguous. Germline loops: CDR1 SGHDT, CDR2 YYEEEE. There are 12 residues in the CDR3. The V gene lost 5 bases and the J gene lost 1 base, with 6 bases spanning the gap. The CDR3 reads CASSRSNYGYTF. DNA for the CDR3: TGTGCCAGCAGTCGGAGTAACTATGGCTACACCTTC.

This clone occurred once. The chain joins TRBV19 to TRBJ1-1; D might be TRBD1 (6 bases). Germline-derived CDR1 and CDR2 are LNHDA and SQIVND (reference sequence). V lost 6 bases and J lost 5, with 13 bases in between. The CDR3 consists of 13 residues. CDR3 sequence (DNA): TGTGCCAGTAGAAAACAGGGAGTTACTGAAGCTTTCTTT. Translation: CASRKQGVTEAFF.

The chain has TRBV6-4 and TRBJ2-5; D might be TRBD2 (5 bases). Deletions cut 6 bases from V and 5 bases from J, with 13 bases between. Looked up from germline, CDR1 is MRHNA and CDR2 is SNTAGT. The CDR3 is 13 residues long. The CDR3 sequence: CASSINRGETQYF. The CDR3 region has the DNA TGTGCCAGCAGCATCAACCGGGGTGAGACCCAGTACTTC.

This rearrangement joins TRBV3-1 (or the pseudogene TRBV3-2) to TRBJ2-5; 8 bases fit TRBD2. CDR1 and CDR2 from the germline V gene are LGHDT and YNNKEL (reference sequence). The CDR3 runs 14 residues. With 5 bases clipped from V and 5 bases from J, the junction kept 7 bases outside the gene matches. The DNA for the CDR3 is TGTGCCAGCAGCTGGCGGGAGGCCAGGGAGACCCAGTACTTC. Protein sequence: CASSWREARETQYF.

V usage is TRBV19 and J usage is TRBJ1-5; a possible D gene is TRBD1 (6 bases). Germline CDR1 is LNHDA and CDR2 is SQIVND (reference sequence). V was trimmed by 5 bases and J by 11 bases, leaving 13 bases between them. The CDR3 totals 12 residues. The CDR3 sequence is CASSLGQLTQHF. The CDR3 DNA is TGTGCCAGTAGTCTGGGACAACTGACCCAGCATTTT.

V usage is TRBV5-6 and J usage is TRBJ1-4, with 8 bases identical to TRBD1. This CDR3 is 14 amino acids long. V gave up 4 bases and J gave up 6 bases; unmatched junction bases: 5. The germline gives CDR1 SGHDT, CDR2 YYEEEE. CDR3 nucleotides: TGTGCCAGCAGCGCAGGGGGCGGAGATGAAAAACTGTTTTTT. The encoded protein is CASSAGGGDEKLFF.

This clone occurred a few times. The rearrangement uses TRBV2 and TRBJ1-5; tentatively, D is TRBD1 (6 bases). Germline CDR1 reads SNHLY; CDR2 reads FYNNEI. The CDR3 covers 15 residues. Deletions cut 6 bases from V and 1 base from J, with 13 bases between. CDR3 loop: CASRGGLRSNQPQHF. The DNA of the CDR3 is TGTGCCAGCAGGGGGGGGCTACGGAGCAATCAGCCCCAGCATTTT.

V is TRBV7-8 and J is TRBJ2-2; TRBD2 matches 10 bases. J was trimmed by 6 bases and V by 5 bases; bases with no gene match: 12. This CDR3 is built from 17 residues. Germline V lookup: CDR1 SGHVS, CDR2 FQNEAQ. CDR3 bases: TGTGCCAGCAGCCTAAGGGGGCTAGCGGGAGCTCCCGGGGAGCTGTTTTTT. It translates to CASSLRGLAGAPGELFF.

The gene calls are TRBV2 and TRBJ1-1, with 7 bases aligning to TRBD1. The V segment lost 8 bases and the J segment 5 bases; nucleotides outside the gene matches: 8. This CDR3 has 13 amino acids. Germline V gives CDR1 SNHLY, CDR2 FYNNEI. In nucleotides, the CDR3 is TGTGCCAGCGGGGGTGACAGGGAGACTGAAGCTTTCTTT. This translates into CASGGDRETEAFF.